This T cell receptor (beta chain) was captured in a study of response to subunit inactivated influenza vaccine. TCRdb recomputed calls from the RT-PCR reads with MiXCR, one row per CDR3 protein. The data contain approximately 500,000 distinct CDR3 sequences, 11% to 15% of them singletons. This clonotype was observed at least ten times. The antigen remains unidentified. The study, taken as a whole, reports: Each seasonal influenza vaccination, the authors suggested, recruits few new T cells.

CDR1 is LGHDT, CDR2 YNNKEL, per germline (reference sequence). The V and J ends lost 4 bases and 4 bases, in that order; junction bases with no gene match: 5. CDR3 length equals 16 residues. This clonotype was obtained from a man aged 50 to 60 who received an inactivated influenza vaccine. The source was PBMCs from blood, collected 11 to 12 days after vaccination. V is TRBV3-1 and J is TRBJ2-3; 13 bases map to TRBD2. CDR3 nucleotide sequence: TGTGCCAGCAGCCGGCTCGGACTAGCGGGAGCAGATACGCAGTATTTT. Its translation is CASSRLGLAGADTQYF.